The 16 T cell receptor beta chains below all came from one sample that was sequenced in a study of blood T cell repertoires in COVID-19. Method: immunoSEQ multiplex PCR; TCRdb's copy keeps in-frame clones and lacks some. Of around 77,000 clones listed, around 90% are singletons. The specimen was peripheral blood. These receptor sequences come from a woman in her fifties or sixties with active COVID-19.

CDR3 amino acids: CASSAVGFSYNEQFF. CDR3 sequence (DNA): TGTGCCAGCAGCGCCGTGGGCTTCTCCTACAATGAGCAGTTCTTC. The chain joins TRBV6-5 to TRBJ2-1; D not resolved. The CDR3 has 15 amino acids. Germline-derived CDR1 and CDR2 are MNHEY and SVGAGI. V gave up 6 bases and J gave up 0 bases, with 12 bases separating them.

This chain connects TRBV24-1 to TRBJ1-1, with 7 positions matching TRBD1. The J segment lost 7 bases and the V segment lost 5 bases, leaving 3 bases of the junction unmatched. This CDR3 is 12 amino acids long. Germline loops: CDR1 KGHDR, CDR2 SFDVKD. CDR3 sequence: CATSAQGGEAFF. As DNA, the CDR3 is TGTGCCACCAGTGCCCAGGGGGGTGAAGCTTTCTTT.

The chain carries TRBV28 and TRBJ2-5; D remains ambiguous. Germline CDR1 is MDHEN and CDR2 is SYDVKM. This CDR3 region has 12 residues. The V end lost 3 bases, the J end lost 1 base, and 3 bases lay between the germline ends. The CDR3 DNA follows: TGTGCCAGCAGTTTGCGCCAAGAGACCCAGTACTTC. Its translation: CASSLRQETQYF.

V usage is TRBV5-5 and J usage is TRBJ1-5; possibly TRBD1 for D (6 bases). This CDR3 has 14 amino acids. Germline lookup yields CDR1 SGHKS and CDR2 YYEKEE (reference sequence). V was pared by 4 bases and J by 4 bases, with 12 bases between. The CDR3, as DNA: TGTGCCAGCAGCCTACGGGACACAAATCAGCCCCAGCATTTT. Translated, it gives CASSLRDTNQPQHF.

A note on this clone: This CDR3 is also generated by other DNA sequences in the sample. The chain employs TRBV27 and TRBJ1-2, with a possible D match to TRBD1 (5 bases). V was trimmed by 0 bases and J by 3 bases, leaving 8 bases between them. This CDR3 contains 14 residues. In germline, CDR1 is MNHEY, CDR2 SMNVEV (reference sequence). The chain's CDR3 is CASSLSAGDYGYTF. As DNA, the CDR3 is TGTGCCAGCAGTTTATCGGCGGGGGACTATGGCTACACCTTC.

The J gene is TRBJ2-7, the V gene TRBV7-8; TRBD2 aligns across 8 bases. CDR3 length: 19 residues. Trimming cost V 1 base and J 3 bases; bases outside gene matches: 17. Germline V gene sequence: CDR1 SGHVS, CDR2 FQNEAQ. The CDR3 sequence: CASSLGGQKPGLVSYEQYF. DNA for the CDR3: TGTGCCAGCAGCTTAGGGGGTCAGAAGCCGGGACTAGTGAGCTACGAGCAGTACTTC.

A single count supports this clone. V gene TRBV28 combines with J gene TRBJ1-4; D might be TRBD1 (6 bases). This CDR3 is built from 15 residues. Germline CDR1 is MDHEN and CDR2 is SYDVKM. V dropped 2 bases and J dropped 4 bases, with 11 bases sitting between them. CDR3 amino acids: CASSLQGSLNEKLFF. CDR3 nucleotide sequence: TGTGCCAGCAGTTTACAGGGGTCCCTTAATGAAAAACTGTTTTTT.

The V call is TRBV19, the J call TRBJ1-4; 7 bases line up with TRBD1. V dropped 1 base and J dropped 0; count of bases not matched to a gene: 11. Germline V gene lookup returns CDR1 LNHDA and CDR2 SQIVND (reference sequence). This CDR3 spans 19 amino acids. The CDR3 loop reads CASSIAGQRVAATNEKLFF. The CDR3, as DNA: TGTGCCAGTAGTATAGCGGGACAGAGGGTCGCGGCAACTAATGAAAAACTGTTTTTT.

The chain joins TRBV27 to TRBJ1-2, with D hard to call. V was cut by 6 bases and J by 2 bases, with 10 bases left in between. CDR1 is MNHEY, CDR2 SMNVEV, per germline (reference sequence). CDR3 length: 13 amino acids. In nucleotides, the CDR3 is TGTGCCAGCAGCATCAAAATCAACTATGGCTACACCTTC. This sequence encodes CASSIKINYGYTF.

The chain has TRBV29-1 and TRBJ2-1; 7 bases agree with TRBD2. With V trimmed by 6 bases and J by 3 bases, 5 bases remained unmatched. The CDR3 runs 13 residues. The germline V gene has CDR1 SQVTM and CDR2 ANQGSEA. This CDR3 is CSVVAGVYNEQFF. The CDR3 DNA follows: TGCAGCGTAGTGGCGGGAGTCTACAATGAGCAGTTCTTC.

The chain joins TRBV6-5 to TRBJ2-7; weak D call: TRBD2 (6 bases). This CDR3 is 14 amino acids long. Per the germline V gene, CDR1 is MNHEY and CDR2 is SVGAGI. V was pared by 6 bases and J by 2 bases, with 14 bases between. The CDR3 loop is CASREGDATYEQYF. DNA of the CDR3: TGTGCCAGCAGGGAGGGCGATGCCACCTACGAGCAGTACTTC.

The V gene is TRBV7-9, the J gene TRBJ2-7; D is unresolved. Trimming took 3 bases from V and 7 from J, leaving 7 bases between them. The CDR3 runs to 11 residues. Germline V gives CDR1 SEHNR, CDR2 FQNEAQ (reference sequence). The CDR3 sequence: CASSFSGEQYF. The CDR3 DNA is TGTGCCAGCAGCTTTTCAGGAGAGCAGTACTTC.

The CDR3 sequence: CASSERRGGNTIYF. Here the CDR3 DNA reads TGTGCCAGCAGTGAACGCAGGGGTGGAAACACCATATATTTT. The chain employs TRBV6-1 and TRBJ1-3, with D perhaps TRBD1 (6 bases). The germline CDR1 and CDR2 sequences are MNHNS and SASEGT. V gave up 2 bases and J gave up 3 bases, with 8 bases separating them. This CDR3 is built from 14 residues.

CDR3 coding DNA: TGCGCCAGCAGCCAAGCGGTTCAGGAAAACACCATATATTTT. Translated: CASSQAVQENTIYF. The chain recombines TRBV4-1 with TRBJ1-3; no definite D call. Trimming removed 1 base at V and 6 bases at J, with 10 bases between. The CDR3 is 14 residues long. CDR1 is MGHRA and CDR2 is YSYEKL in the germline V gene.

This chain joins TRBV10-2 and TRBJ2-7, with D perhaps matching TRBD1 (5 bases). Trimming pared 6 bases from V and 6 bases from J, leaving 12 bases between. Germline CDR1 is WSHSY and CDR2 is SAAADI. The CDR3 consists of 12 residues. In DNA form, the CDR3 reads TGCGCCAGCAGCGGACAACGGATCGAGCAGTACTTC. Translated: CASSGQRIEQYF.

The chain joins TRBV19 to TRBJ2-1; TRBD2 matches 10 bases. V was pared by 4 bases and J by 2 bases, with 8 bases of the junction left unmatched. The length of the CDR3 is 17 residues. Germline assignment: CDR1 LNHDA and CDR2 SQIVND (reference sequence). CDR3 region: CASSTKLTSGTYNEQFF. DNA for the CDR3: TGTGCCAGTAGTACCAAACTAACTAGCGGGACCTACAATGAGCAGTTCTTC.